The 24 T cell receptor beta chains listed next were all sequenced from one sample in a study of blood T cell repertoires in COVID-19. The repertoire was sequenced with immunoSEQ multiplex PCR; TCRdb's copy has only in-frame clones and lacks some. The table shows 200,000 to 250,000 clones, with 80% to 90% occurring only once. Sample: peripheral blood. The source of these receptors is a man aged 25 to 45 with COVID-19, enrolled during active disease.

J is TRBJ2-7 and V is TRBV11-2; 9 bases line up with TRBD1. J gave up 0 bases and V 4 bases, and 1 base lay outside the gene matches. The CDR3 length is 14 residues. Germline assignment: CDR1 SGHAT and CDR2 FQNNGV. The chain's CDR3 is CASSWDRASYEQYF. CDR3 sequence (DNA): TGTGCCAGCAGCTGGGACAGGGCCTCCTACGAGCAGTACTTC.

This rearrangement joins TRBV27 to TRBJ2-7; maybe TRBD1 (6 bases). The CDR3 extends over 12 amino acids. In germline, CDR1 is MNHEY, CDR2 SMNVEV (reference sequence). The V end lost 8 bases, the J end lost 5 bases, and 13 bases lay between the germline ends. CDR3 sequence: CASRDNRDEQYF. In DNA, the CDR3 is TGTGCCAGCCGGGACAATAGAGACGAGCAGTACTTC.

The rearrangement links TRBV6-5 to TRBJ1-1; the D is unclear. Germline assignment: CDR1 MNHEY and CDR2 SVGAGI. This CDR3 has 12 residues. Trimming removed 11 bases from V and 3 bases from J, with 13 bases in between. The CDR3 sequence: CAAKDGDTEAFF. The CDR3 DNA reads TGTGCCGCGAAAGATGGAGACACTGAAGCTTTCTTT.

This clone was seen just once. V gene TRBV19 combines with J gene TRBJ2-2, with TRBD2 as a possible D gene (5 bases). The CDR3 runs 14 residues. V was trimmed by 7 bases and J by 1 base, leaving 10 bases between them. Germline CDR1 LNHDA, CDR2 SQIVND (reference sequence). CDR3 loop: CASTERVNTGELFF. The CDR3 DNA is TGTGCCAGTACTGAGAGGGTGAACACCGGGGAGCTGTTTTTT.

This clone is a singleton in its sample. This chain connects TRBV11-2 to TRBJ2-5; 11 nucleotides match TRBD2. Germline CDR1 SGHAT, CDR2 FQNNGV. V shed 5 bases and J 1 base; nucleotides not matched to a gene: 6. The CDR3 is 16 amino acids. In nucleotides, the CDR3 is TGTGCCAGCAGCCCCAGACTAGCGGGACCCCAAGAGACCCAGTACTTC. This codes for CASSPRLAGPQETQYF.

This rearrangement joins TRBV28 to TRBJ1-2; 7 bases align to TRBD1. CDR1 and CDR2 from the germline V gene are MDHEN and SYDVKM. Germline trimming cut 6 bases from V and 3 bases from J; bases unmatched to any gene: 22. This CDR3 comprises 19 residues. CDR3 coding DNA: TGTGCCAGCAGGGGAATACGATACAGGGAGACAGGGCGCCACTATGGCTACACCTTC. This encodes CASRGIRYRETGRHYGYTF.

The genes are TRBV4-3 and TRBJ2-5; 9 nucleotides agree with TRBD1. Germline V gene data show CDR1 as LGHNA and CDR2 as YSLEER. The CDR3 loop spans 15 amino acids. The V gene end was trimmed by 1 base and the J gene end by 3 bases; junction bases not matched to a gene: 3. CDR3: CASSQGDRDEETQYF. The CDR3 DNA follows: TGCGCCAGCAGCCAAGGGGACAGGGATGAAGAGACCCAGTACTTC.

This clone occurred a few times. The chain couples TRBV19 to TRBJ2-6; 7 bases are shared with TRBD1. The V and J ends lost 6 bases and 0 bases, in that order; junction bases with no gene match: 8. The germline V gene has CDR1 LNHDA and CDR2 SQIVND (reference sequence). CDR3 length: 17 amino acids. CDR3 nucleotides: TGTGCCAGTAGCCCGGGACAGCAGTACTCTGGGGCCAACGTCCTGACTTTC. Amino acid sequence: CASSPGQQYSGANVLTF.

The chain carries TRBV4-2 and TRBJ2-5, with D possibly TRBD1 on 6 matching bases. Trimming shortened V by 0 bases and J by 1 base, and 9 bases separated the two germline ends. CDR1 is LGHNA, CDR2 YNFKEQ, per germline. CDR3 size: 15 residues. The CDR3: CASSQDRGTQETQYF. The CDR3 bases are TGTGCCAGCAGCCAAGACAGGGGTACCCAAGAGACCCAGTACTTC.

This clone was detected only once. The CDR3 nucleotides read TGTGCCAGCAGTGGGTCTCGCGGGCCCGGGGATGGCTACACCTTC. The encoded protein is CASSGSRGPGDGYTF. The rearrangement uses TRBV2 and TRBJ1-2, with D unclear. Looked up from germline, CDR1 is SNHLY and CDR2 is FYNNEI. Trimming took 4 bases from V and 6 from J, leaving 18 bases between them. The CDR3 spans 15 residues. The full variable domain, in which reference TRBV2 and TRBJ1-2 provide the parts outside the CDR3, is EPEVTQTPSHQVTQMGQEVILRCVPISNHLYFYWYRQILGQKVEFLVSFYNNEISEKSEIFDDQFSVERPDGSNFTLKIRSTKLEDSAMYFCASSGSRGPGDGYTFGSGTRLTVV.

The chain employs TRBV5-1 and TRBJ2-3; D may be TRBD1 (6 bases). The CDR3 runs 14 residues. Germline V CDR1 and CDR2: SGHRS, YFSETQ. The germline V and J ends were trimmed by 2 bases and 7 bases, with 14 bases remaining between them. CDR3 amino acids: CASSLQGRVHTQYF. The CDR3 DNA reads TGCGCCAGCAGCTTACAGGGCAGGGTACATACGCAGTATTTT. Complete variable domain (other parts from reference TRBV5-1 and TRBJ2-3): KAGVTQTPRYLIKTRGQQVTLSCSPISGHRSVSWYQQTPGQGLQFLFEYFSETQRNKGNFPGRFSGRQFSNSRSEMNVSTLELGDSALYLCASSLQGRVHTQYFGPGTRLTVL.

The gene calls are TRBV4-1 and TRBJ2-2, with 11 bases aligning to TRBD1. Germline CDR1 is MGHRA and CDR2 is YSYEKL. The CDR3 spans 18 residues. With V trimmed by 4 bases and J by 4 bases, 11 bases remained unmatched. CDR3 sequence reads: CASSLLASGTGGTGELFF. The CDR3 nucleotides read TGCGCCAGCAGCCTTCTGGCCTCCGGGACAGGGGGCACCGGGGAGCTGTTTTTT.

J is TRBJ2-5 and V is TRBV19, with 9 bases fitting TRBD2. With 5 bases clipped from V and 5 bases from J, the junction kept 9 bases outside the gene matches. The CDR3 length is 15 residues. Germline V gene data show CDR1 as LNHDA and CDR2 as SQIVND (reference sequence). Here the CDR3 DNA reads TGTGCCAGTAGTGGTCTAGCGGGGAGCGGGGAGACCCAGTACTTC. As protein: CASSGLAGSGETQYF.

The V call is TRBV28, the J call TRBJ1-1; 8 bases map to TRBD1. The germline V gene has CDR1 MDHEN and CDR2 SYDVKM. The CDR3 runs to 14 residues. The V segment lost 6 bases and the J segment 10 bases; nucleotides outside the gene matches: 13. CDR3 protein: CASSRITRGRVAFF. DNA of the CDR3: TGTGCCAGCAGCCGAATTACCAGGGGGCGGGTAGCTTTCTTT.

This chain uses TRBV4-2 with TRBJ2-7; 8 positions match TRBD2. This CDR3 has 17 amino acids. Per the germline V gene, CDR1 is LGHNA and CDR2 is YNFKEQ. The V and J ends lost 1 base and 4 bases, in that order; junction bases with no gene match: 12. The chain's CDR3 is CASSQALAASSYYEQYF. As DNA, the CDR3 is TGTGCCAGCAGCCAAGCACTAGCGGCATCTAGCTATTACGAGCAGTACTTC.

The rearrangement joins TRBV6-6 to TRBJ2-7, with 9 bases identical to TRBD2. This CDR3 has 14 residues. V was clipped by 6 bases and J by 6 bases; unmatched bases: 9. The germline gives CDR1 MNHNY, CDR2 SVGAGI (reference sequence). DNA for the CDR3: TGTGCCAGCAGACCCAGCGGGAGGTCCCCCGAGCAGTACTTC. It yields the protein CASRPSGRSPEQYF.

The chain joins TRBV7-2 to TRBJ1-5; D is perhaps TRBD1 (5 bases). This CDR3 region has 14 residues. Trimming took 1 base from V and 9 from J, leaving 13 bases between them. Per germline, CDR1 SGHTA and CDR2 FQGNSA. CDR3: CASSLGWQGGPQHF. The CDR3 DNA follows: TGTGCCAGCAGCTTAGGGTGGCAGGGTGGGCCCCAGCATTTT.

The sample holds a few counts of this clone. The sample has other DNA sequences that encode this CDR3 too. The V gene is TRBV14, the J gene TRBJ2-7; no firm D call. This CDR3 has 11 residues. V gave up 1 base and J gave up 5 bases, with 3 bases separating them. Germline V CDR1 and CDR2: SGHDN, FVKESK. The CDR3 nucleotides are TGTGCCAGCAGCCAAGTCAACGAGCAGTACTTC. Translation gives CASSQVNEQYF. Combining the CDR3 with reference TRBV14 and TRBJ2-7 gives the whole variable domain EAGVTQFPSHSVIEKGQTVTLRCDPISGHDNLYWYRRVMGKEIKFLLHFVKESKQDESGMPNNRFLAERTGGTYSTLKVQPAELEDSGVYFCASSQVNEQYFGPGTRLTVT.

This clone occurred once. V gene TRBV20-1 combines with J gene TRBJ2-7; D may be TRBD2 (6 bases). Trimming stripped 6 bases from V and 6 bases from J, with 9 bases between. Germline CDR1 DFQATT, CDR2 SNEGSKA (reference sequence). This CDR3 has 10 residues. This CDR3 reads CSATSFEQYF. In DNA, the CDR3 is TGCAGTGCAACTAGCTTCGAGCAGTACTTC.

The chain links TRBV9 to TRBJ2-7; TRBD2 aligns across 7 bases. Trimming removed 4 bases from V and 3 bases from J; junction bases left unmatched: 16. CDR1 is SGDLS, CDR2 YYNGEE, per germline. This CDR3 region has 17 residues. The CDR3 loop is CASSPHDLAGAFYEQYF. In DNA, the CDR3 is TGTGCCAGCAGCCCACATGATTTAGCGGGTGCGTTCTACGAGCAGTACTTC. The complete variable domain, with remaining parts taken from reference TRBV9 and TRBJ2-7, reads DSGVTQTPKHLITATGQRVTLRCSPRSGDLSVYWYQQSLDQGLQFLIQYYNGEERAKGNILERFSAQQFPDLHSELNLSSLELGDSALYFCASSPHDLAGAFYEQYFGPGTRLTVT.

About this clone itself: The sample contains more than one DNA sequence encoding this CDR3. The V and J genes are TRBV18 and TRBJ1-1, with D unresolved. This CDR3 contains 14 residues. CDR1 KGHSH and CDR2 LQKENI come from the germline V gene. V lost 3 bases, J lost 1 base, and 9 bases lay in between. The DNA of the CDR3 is TGTGCCAGCTCACCGGGTAGACAGAACACTGAAGCTTTCTTT. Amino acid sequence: CASSPGRQNTEAFF.

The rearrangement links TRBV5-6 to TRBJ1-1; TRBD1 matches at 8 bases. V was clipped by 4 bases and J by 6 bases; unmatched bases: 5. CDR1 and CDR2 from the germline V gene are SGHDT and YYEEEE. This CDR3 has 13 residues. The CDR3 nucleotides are TGTGCCAGCAGCCAAGGACAGGGTGCTGAAGCTTTCTTT. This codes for CASSQGQGAEAFF.

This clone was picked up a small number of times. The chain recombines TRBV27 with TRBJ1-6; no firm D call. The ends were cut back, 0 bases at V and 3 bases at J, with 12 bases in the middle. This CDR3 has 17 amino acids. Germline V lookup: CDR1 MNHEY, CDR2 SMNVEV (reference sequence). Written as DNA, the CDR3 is TGTGCCAGCAGTTTATCTGGGCGTGGGCTCTATAATTCACCCCTCCACTTT. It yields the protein CASSLSGRGLYNSPLHF.

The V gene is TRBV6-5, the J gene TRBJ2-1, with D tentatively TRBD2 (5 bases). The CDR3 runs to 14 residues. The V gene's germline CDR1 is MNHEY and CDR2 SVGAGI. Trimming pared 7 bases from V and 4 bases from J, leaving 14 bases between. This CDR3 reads CASNAGTIYNEQFF. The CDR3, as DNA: TGTGCCAGCAATGCGGGCACTATTTACAATGAGCAGTTCTTC.